This is a list of T cell receptor beta chains from one sample in a study of OX40 agonist ivuxolimab in advanced cancers. TCRdb's table, derived via immunoSEQ multiplex PCR, lists solely in-frame clones and lacks some. The data show 55,000 to 80,000 clones, roughly 84% seen once. Source: CD4+ or CD8+ T cells sorted from blood, taken in a trial of the OX40 agonist ivuxolimab. These receptors all stem from an adult with an advanced solid tumor such as melanoma, head and neck, liver or kidney cancer. Both conserved end residues are part of each CDR3. D genes are given only for firm matches. Clone size is shown for a subset of rows, as once, few, many or a class of expanded clone.

>TRBJ2-7|TRBD2|.|TRBV10-2
CASRLAGGPYEQYF
TGCGCCAGCAGACTAGCGGGAGGCCCCTACGAGCAGTACTTC
>TRBJ1-5|.|.|TRBV19
CASSIRQSWDGNQPQHF
TGTGCCAGTAGTATACGGCAGAGTTGGGATGGGAATCAGCCCCAGCATTTT
>TRBJ2-3|.|.|TRBV6-1
CASSEMAGSTDTQYF
TGTGCCAGCAGTGAAATGGCCGGAAGCACAGATACGCAGTATTTT
>TRBJ1-2|TRBD1|.|TRBV5-1
CASSLMTGVQSGYTF
TGCGCCAGCAGCTTAATGACAGGGGTACAGAGTGGCTACACCTTC
>TRBJ1-2|TRBD1|.|TRBV28
CASSQAATGPYGYTF
TGTGCCAGCAGCCAAGCAGCGACAGGGCCCTATGGCTACACCTTC
>TRBJ2-2|.|.|TRBV5-5
CASSLGQNTGELFF
TGTGCCAGCAGCTTGGGGCAGAACACCGGGGAGCTGTTTTTT
>TRBJ1-3|.|.|TRBV5-1
CASSLMLGGLSGNTIYF
TGCGCCAGCAGCTTGATGTTAGGGGGACTCTCTGGAAACACCATATATTTT
>TRBJ1-2|.|.|TRBV11-2
CASSTGPGYGYTF
TGTGCCAGCAGCACAGGGCCCGGGTATGGCTACACCTTC
>TRBJ2-7|TRBD2|.|TRBV12-5
CASGLRLREGSYEQYF
TGTGCTAGTGGTTTGAGATTGCGGGAGGGCTCTTACGAGCAGTACTTC
>TRBJ2-1|TRBD1|.|TRBV6-5
CASSSQAGGTYNEQFF
TGTGCCAGCAGTTCCCAGGCAGGGGGAACCTACAATGAGCAGTTCTTC
>TRBJ2-2|.|.|TRBV7-7
CASSQTRNTGELFF
TGTGCCAGCAGCCAGACTAGAAACACCGGGGAGCTGTTTTTT
>TRBJ2-7|TRBD2|.|TRBV13
CASSPQYRLAGAHYEQYF
TGTGCCAGCAGCCCACAATACAGATTAGCGGGAGCTCACTACGAGCAGTACTTC
>TRBJ1-5|.|.|TRBV7-2
CASSFQGGSNQPQHF
TGTGCCAGCAGCTTCCAGGGAGGTAGCAATCAGCCCCAGCATTTT
>TRBJ2-4|.|.|TRBV7-9
CASTPRGGTRAENIQYF
TGTGCCAGCACCCCCCGAGGAGGGACCAGGGCTGAAAACATTCAGTACTTC
>TRBJ1-2|TRBD1|.|TRBV18
CASSPLQGQGASYGYTF
TGTGCCAGCTCACCACTCCAGGGACAGGGGGCCTCCTATGGCTACACCTTC
>TRBJ2-2|TRBD1|.|TRBV19
CASQGQANTGELFF
TGTGCCAGCCAGGGACAGGCGAACACCGGGGAGCTGTTTTTT
>TRBJ2-7|.|.|TRBV19
CAPPSGGNPYEQYF
TGTGCCCCACCAAGTGGGGGTAACCCCTACGAGCAGTACTTC
>TRBJ1-1|TRBD1|few|TRBV6-5
CASSYAGTVNTEAFF
TGTGCCAGCAGTTACGCGGGGACAGTGAACACTGAAGCTTTCTTT
>TRBJ1-5|.|.|TRBV7-2
CASSLTGQPQHF
TGTGCCAGCAGCCTAACTGGTCAGCCCCAGCATTTT
>TRBJ2-3|.|.|TRBV7-2
CASSLTGSVGTDTQYF
TGTGCCAGCAGCCTGACCGGGAGTGTGGGCACAGATACGCAGTATTTT
>TRBJ2-3|.|.|TRBV6-5
CASSFNADTQYF
TGTGCCAGCAGTTTTAACGCCGATACGCAGTATTTT
>TRBJ1-3|.|.|TRBV15
CATSRGDIGNTIYF
TGTGCCACCAGCAGGGGGGACATCGGAAACACCATATATTTT
>TRBJ2-1|TRBD1|.|TRBV7-8
CASSLGSTGGDRNEQFF
TGTGCCAGCAGCTTAGGGTCGACAGGGGGCGATCGGAATGAGCAGTTCTTC
>TRBJ2-3|.|.|TRBV2
CASRGTGRPDTQYF
TGTGCCAGCCGGGGAACAGGGAGACCAGATACGCAGTATTTT
>TRBJ2-5|TRBD1|.|TRBV5-4
CASSWKDRDQETQYF
TGTGCCAGCAGCTGGAAAGACAGGGACCAAGAGACCCAGTACTTC
>TRBJ2-1|TRBD2|.|TRBV4-3
CASSQAPPGGGYNEQFF
TGCGCCAGCAGCCAAGCCCCTCCGGGGGGGGGATACAATGAGCAGTTCTTC
>TRBJ1-2|.|.|TRBV4-3
CASSPYKNQHGYTF
TGCGCCAGCAGCCCATATAAGAACCAACATGGCTACACCTTC
>TRBJ2-1|.|once|TRBV23-1
CASSHAWIPYNEQFF
TGCGCCAGCAGTCACGCATGGATACCCTACAATGAGCAGTTCTTC
>TRBJ2-7|.|once|TRBV18
CASSLSYEQYF
TGTGCCAGCTCACTCTCCTACGAGCAGTACTTC
>TRBJ1-1|.|.|TRBV6-7
CASSTSGGGTEAFF
TGTGCCAGCAGTACTTCCGGGGGAGGCACTGAAGCTTTCTTT
>TRBJ2-3|.|.|TRBV5-1
CASSSGVSTDTQYF
TGCGCCAGCAGCTCGGGAGTCAGCACAGATACGCAGTATTTT
>TRBJ2-3|.|.|TRBV10-2
CASARPVDGASTDTQYF
TGCGCCAGCGCTCGGCCCGTAGACGGCGCTAGCACAGATACGCAGTATTTT
>TRBJ2-4|TRBD1|.|TRBV28
CASSLVGQGNIQYF
TGTGCCAGCAGTTTAGTGGGACAGGGGAACATTCAGTACTTC
>TRBJ2-1|TRBD2|.|TRBV6-5
CASSRTSGTPQFF
TGTGCCAGCAGTCGGACTAGCGGGACACCGCAGTTCTTC
>TRBJ2-3|.|.|TRBV19
CASSIPQFPGTQYF
TGTGCCAGTAGTATCCCACAATTTCCCGGTACGCAGTATTTT
>TRBJ1-1|TRBD1|.|TRBV7-2
CASSARQGLNTEAFF
TGTGCCAGCAGCGCCCGACAGGGGTTGAACACTGAAGCTTTCTTT
>TRBJ2-3|.|.|TRBV7-2
CASSKTTTPTDTQYF
TGTGCCAGCAGCAAAACGACTACCCCCACAGATACGCAGTATTTT
>TRBJ2-7|TRBD2|.|TRBV5-1
CASSLGTSGYEQYF
TGCGCCAGCAGCTTGGGGACTAGCGGTTACGAGCAGTACTTC
>TRBJ2-3|TRBD2|.|TRBV27
CASSSAASGRNTQYF
TGTGCCAGCAGTTCTGCGGCTAGCGGGAGGAATACGCAGTATTTT
>TRBJ1-1|.|.|TRBV6-1
CASIQIQGTEAFF
TGTGCCAGCATCCAGATACAGGGCACTGAAGCTTTCTTT
>TRBJ1-2|.|.|TRBV11-2
CASSLLSGYGYTF
TGTGCCAGCAGCTTACTATCTGGGTATGGCTACACCTTC
>TRBJ2-5|TRBD2|.|TRBV28
CASSFFPLSGNLRETQYF
TGTGCCAGCAGTTTCTTCCCCCTTAGCGGGAATCTTCGGGAGACCCAGTACTTC
>TRBJ1-5|.|.|TRBV2
CASSETGFQPQHF
TGTGCCAGCAGTGAAACAGGGTTCCAGCCCCAGCATTTT
>TRBJ2-7|.|.|TRBV7-2
CASSLDSLGPEQYF
TGTGCCAGCAGCTTAGATTCCCTGGGACCGGAGCAGTACTTC
>TRBJ2-1|TRBD2|once|TRBV5-4
CASSSVNSGTDEESEQFF
TGTGCCAGCAGCTCGGTTAATAGCGGGACCGACGAGGAGAGTGAGCAGTTCTTC
>TRBJ2-1|.|.|TRBV30
CARGKNEQFF
TGTGCCCGGGGTAAGAATGAGCAGTTCTTC
>TRBJ2-1|TRBD2|.|TRBV5-1
CASSLGDLAGDWSFF
TGCGCCAGCAGCTTGGGGGATCTAGCGGGAGATTGGTCATTCTTC
>TRBJ1-4|.|.|TRBV7-2
CASSLGGGEKLFF
TGTGCCAGCAGCTTAGGGGGTGGTGAAAAACTGTTTTTT
>TRBJ1-2|TRBD1|.|TRBV5-4
CASSYRGQGYGYTF
TGTGCCAGCAGCTACAGGGGGCAGGGCTATGGCTACACCTTC